This T cell receptor beta chain was observed in a study of blood T cell repertoires in COVID-19 (dated by TCRdb to about 2020). As for the study more broadly: Collaborator samples came from the United States, Italy and Spain and covered acute and convalescent phases of COVID-19. Where available, HLA class I and class II types were obtained from metadata supplied by the sample provider rather than from assay-based typing. The repertoires were made available in a free public database intended to serve as a resource for research on the immune response to SARS-CoV-2. The samples were drawn from two sources: the first 160 participants of the ongoing ImmuneRACE study, and 1,200 or so subjects contributed by 6 global collaborators. The sample metadata nearly always contained a de-identified subject ID, COVID-19 status, age in years and sex. Deeply sampled blood TCRbeta repertoires from subjects exposed to, actively infected with, or recovered from COVID-19 were included in the dataset. The prospective study material was composed of cDNA or gDNA derived from T cells, B-cell-depleted T cells, or PBMCs.

With respect to this clone: Its antigen specificity is not known. No base quality information exists; no much larger clone differs at one position.

From the germline V gene (reference sequence), CDR1 is MNHNY and CDR2 is SVGAGI. The cysteine opens and the phenylalanine closes a CDR3 of 15 amino acids. The entry retains the CDR3 DNA only, 45 bases that are in frame from base 1. V was cut back by 0 bases and J by 1 base, leaving a gap of 9 bases between them. What the work shows at the level of the full study, not this receptor alone: The quantity of clinical and demographic metadata differed by source and by participant and was supplied without curation.

Whole blood was collected in K2EDTA tubes by collaborating institutions according to the institutions' own protocols. Collaborator samples were shipped for TCRbeta analysis as frozen whole blood, isolated PBMCs, or DNA extracted from either sample type. TCRbeta CDR3 regions were amplified from genomic DNA using the immunoSEQ Assay, a bias-controlled multiplex PCR. The original methods were these. The number of nucleated cells in each sample was estimated by amplification of reference gene primers within the assay. To quantify the absolute abundance of each unique TCRbeta CDR3 rearrangement, sequence reads were collapsed and filtered. For each sample, productive Simpson clonality was calculated as the square root of Simpson's diversity index across productive rearrangements. Drawn from immuneACCESS, this table holds only the in-frame rearrangements with V and J called that TCRdb kept. Clones are partly lost; checked studies trace under half to an unresolved V gene and leave the rest unexplained. That table furnishes V, J and clone size, whereas the DNA furnished D and trimming. The sample profile shows hundreds of thousands of clones; about 90% of them were found once. Of the sample, approximately 1.4% falls within the top ten clones.

Sequenced sample: peripheral blood. This TCR was sampled from an elderly man with acute or convalescent COVID-19. The chain employs TRBV6-6 and TRBJ1-1, with no confident D gene call. The nucleotide sequence reads as follows: TGTGCCAGCAGTTACTCGGAGCGGAAGAACACTGAAGCTTTCTTT. This translates into CASSYSERKNTEAFF.